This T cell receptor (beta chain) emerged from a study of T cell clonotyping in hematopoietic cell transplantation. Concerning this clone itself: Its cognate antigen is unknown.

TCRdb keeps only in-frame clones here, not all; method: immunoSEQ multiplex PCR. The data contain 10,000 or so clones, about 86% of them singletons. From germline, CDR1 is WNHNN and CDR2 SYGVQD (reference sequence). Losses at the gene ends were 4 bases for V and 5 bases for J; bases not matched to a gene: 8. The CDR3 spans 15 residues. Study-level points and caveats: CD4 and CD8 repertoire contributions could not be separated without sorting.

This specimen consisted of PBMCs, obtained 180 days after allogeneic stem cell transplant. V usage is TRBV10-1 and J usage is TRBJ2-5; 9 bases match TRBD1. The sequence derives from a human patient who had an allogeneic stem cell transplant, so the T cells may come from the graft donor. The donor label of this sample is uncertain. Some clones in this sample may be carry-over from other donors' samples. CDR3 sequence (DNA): TGCGCCAGCAGTGCCGGCGGGACAGGGTATGAGACCCAGTACTTC. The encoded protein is CASSAGGTGYETQYF.